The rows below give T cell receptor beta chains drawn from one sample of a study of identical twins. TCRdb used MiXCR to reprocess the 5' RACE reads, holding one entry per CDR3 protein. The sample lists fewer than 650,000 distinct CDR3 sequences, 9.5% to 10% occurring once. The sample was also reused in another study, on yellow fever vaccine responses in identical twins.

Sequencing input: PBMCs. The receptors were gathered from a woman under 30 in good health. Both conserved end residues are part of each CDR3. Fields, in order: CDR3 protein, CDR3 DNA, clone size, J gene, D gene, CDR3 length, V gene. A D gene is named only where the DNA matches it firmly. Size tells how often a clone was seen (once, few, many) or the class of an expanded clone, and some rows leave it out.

cdr3_aa: CASRPRATDGQGVTGELFF
cdr3_nt: TGTGCCAGCAGGCCCAGGGCGACGGACGGACAGGGGGTAACCGGGGAGCTGTTTTTT
clone_size: many
j_call: TRBJ2-2
d_call: TRBD1
cdr3_length: 19
v_call: TRBV6-4

cdr3_aa: CASSLYPPRGRYQETQYF
cdr3_nt: TGTGCCAGCAGCTTATATCCGCCCCGCGGGAGGTACCAAGAGACCCAGTACTTC
clone_size: few
j_call: TRBJ2-5
d_call: TRBD2
cdr3_length: 18
v_call: TRBV11-1

cdr3_aa: CASSLEGASRTEAFF
cdr3_nt: TGCGCCAGCAGCTTGGAGGGGGCTTCGCGCACTGAAGCTTTCTTT
clone_size: .
j_call: TRBJ1-1
d_call: TRBD1
cdr3_length: 15
v_call: TRBV5-1

cdr3_aa: CASSYSMETGGYTF
cdr3_nt: TGTGCCAGCAGTTACTCGATGGAAACAGGTGGCTACACCTTC
clone_size: few
j_call: TRBJ1-2
d_call: .
cdr3_length: 14
v_call: TRBV6-5

cdr3_aa: CSADVPRGPGEAFF
cdr3_nt: TGCAGTGCTGATGTGCCCCGGGGCCCAGGTGAGGCTTTCTTT
clone_size: few
j_call: TRBJ1-1
d_call: .
cdr3_length: 14
v_call: TRBV20-1

cdr3_aa: CASSPGTGPGTGANVLTF
cdr3_nt: TGCGCCAGCAGCCCCGGGACAGGTCCCGGGACTGGGGCCAACGTCCTGACTTTC
clone_size: .
j_call: TRBJ2-6
d_call: TRBD1
cdr3_length: 18
v_call: TRBV5-1

cdr3_aa: CASSSSTSTQYF
cdr3_nt: TGTGCCAGCAGTTCCTCGACTAGTACGCAGTATTTT
clone_size: many
j_call: TRBJ2-3
d_call: .
cdr3_length: 12
v_call: TRBV12-3/TRBV12-4

cdr3_aa: CSARTGAMGEQYF
cdr3_nt: TGCAGTGCGAGGACAGGGGCGATGGGAGAGCAGTACTTC
clone_size: few
j_call: TRBJ2-7
d_call: TRBD1
cdr3_length: 13
v_call: TRBV20-1

cdr3_aa: CASSLLGLASDTQYF
cdr3_nt: TGTGCCAGCAGCTTGCTGGGACTAGCGTCAGATACGCAGTATTTT
clone_size: few
j_call: TRBJ2-3
d_call: TRBD2
cdr3_length: 15
v_call: TRBV5-6

cdr3_aa: CASSIKSGPRWGNSGANVLTF
cdr3_nt: TGTGCCAGCAGCATAAAATCAGGACCCAGATGGGGTAACTCTGGGGCCAACGTCCTGACTTTC
clone_size: .
j_call: TRBJ2-6
d_call: .
cdr3_length: 21
v_call: TRBV7-3

cdr3_aa: CASSRGLAGRSYEQYF
cdr3_nt: TGTGCCAGCAGCCGCGGACTAGCGGGACGGTCCTACGAGCAGTACTTC
clone_size: .
j_call: TRBJ2-7
d_call: TRBD2
cdr3_length: 16
v_call: TRBV7-2

cdr3_aa: CASSTRTSGRTDTQYF
cdr3_nt: TGTGCCAGCAGTACCCGGACTAGCGGGAGGACAGATACGCAGTATTTT
clone_size: few
j_call: TRBJ2-3
d_call: TRBD2
cdr3_length: 16
v_call: TRBV27

cdr3_aa: CSASPGLHDVTQFF
cdr3_nt: TGCAGTGCGAGCCCGGGACTTCACGACGTTACGCAGTTCTTC
clone_size: few
j_call: TRBJ2-1
d_call: .
cdr3_length: 14
v_call: TRBV20-1

cdr3_aa: CASSIGTGMAQPQHF
cdr3_nt: TGTGCCAGTAGTATTGGGACAGGGATGGCTCAGCCCCAGCATTTT
clone_size: .
j_call: TRBJ1-5
d_call: TRBD1
cdr3_length: 15
v_call: TRBV19

cdr3_aa: CATSDFASGMSTDTQYF
cdr3_nt: TGTGCCACCAGTGATTTTGCTAGCGGGATGAGCACAGATACGCAGTATTTT
clone_size: few
j_call: TRBJ2-3
d_call: TRBD2
cdr3_length: 17
v_call: TRBV24-1

cdr3_aa: CASSQTSGGAKNIQYF
cdr3_nt: TGTGCCAGCAGCCAAACTAGCGGCGGAGCCAAAAACATTCAGTACTTC
clone_size: few
j_call: TRBJ2-4
d_call: TRBD2
cdr3_length: 16
v_call: TRBV14

cdr3_aa: CASSLSIWGVPNTGELFF
cdr3_nt: TGTGCCAGCAGTTTAAGTATTTGGGGGGTCCCGAACACCGGGGAGCTGTTTTTT
clone_size: few
j_call: TRBJ2-2
d_call: .
cdr3_length: 18
v_call: TRBV28

cdr3_aa: CAWSAGDNEQFF
cdr3_nt: TGTGCCTGGTCGGCAGGGGACAATGAGCAGTTCTTC
clone_size: .
j_call: TRBJ2-1
d_call: .
cdr3_length: 12
v_call: TRBV30

cdr3_aa: CASSLSAMADTQYF
cdr3_nt: TGTGCCAGCAGCTTATCGGCAATGGCGGATACGCAGTATTTT
clone_size: few
j_call: TRBJ2-3
d_call: .
cdr3_length: 14
v_call: TRBV13

cdr3_aa: CASSLNVGEQFF
cdr3_nt: TGCGCCAGCAGCTTGAATGTGGGTGAGCAGTTCTTC
clone_size: few
j_call: TRBJ2-1
d_call: .
cdr3_length: 12
v_call: TRBV5-1

cdr3_aa: CSVSGGGAKNIQYF
cdr3_nt: TGCAGCGTTTCGGGCGGAGGAGCCAAAAACATTCAGTACTTC
clone_size: many
j_call: TRBJ2-4
d_call: .
cdr3_length: 14
v_call: TRBV29-1

cdr3_aa: CATSRTIPISGANVLTF
cdr3_nt: TGTGCCACCAGCAGAACCATCCCCATCTCTGGGGCCAACGTCCTGACTTTC
clone_size: .
j_call: TRBJ2-6
d_call: .
cdr3_length: 17
v_call: TRBV15

cdr3_aa: CASSLGGSPIYNEQFF
cdr3_nt: TGTGCCAGCAGCTTAGGAGGGAGCCCAATCTACAATGAGCAGTTCTTC
clone_size: many
j_call: TRBJ2-1
d_call: .
cdr3_length: 16
v_call: TRBV7-9

cdr3_aa: CASSPMTGGSYNEQFF
cdr3_nt: TGTGCCAGCTCACCGATGACAGGGGGCTCCTACAATGAGCAGTTCTTC
clone_size: many
j_call: TRBJ2-1
d_call: TRBD1
cdr3_length: 16
v_call: TRBV18